This T cell receptor (beta chain) stems from a study of T-cell memory formation after mild COVID-19. Study overall: Most TCR clusters belonged to a single donor.

With 4 bases removed from V and 5 bases from J, the gap between germline ends came to 11 bases. CDR1 is KGHDR, CDR2 SFDVKD, per germline. This CDR3 region has 14 residues. This clonotype was recorded many times. The antigen is unknown. General study findings and limits: Balance between CD4 and CD8 was seen in clones contracting day 15 to 85, and a CD4+ lean was seen in later expanders. The appearance of some responding clones in pre-infection memory suggested that cross-reactive memory joined.

Researchers used 5'RACE with constant-segment primers to make TCR alpha and TCR beta cDNA libraries that carry sample barcodes and UMIs. A single record per CDR3 protein comes from TCRdb applying MiXCR to the 5' RACE reads. There are about 270,000 distinct CDR3 sequences in the sample; 15% to 20% occur only once, and roughly 24% lies in the top ten. This chain links TRBV24-1 with TRBJ1-5; D uncertain. This receptor was obtained from a man between 18 and 35 years old who had mild COVID-19 (a few samples of this study predate the infection). Cell type and time point are not known. Sequencing was performed on PBMCs or a T cell subset sorted from them (not recorded which). CDR3 DNA: TGTGCCACCAGTGAGGCGGGGTGGGATCAGCCCCAGCATTTT. It yields the protein CATSEAGWDQPQHF.